This TCR beta chain was captured in a study of blood T cell repertoires in COVID-19. The wider study: There were acute and convalescent COVID-19 samples, and they came from the United States, Italy and Spain. Sample material is recorded as cDNA or gDNA derived from T cells, B-cell-depleted T cells, or PBMCs.

Using immunoSEQ multiplex PCR, the repertoire was profiled, and TCRdb retains in-frame clones only, with some absent. There are approximately 220,000 clones in the sample; around 92% occur only once, and 3.5% to 4.5% lies in the top ten. This clone was recorded once. Within the sample, other DNA sequences also encode this same CDR3. Enrolled through a virtual design, the participants were between 18 and 89 years of age and came from around 25 US areas. Participant-reported clinical history was the basis for cohort assignment. Trimming took 5 bases from V and 8 from J, leaving 13 bases between them. The CDR3 totals 13 residues.

This clonotype originated in a young woman with acute COVID-19. J is TRBJ1-3 and V is TRBV12-3 or TRBV12-4; D possibly corresponds to TRBD1 (6 bases). Sequencing input: PBMCs or T cells enriched from blood (not recorded which). The CDR3 DNA is TGTGCCAGCAGTCAGTCACAGGGTTACACCATATATTTT. Protein: CASSQSQGYTIYF.